The 2 T cell receptor beta chains presented below share a single source sample, sequenced in a study of T cell responses to AZD1222 COVID-19 vaccine. Clones were read by immunoSEQ multiplex PCR, and TCRdb kept only the in-frame ones, dropping some. This table has approximately 130,000 clones, 90% appearing once. The sequencing here drew on peripheral blood, taken on day 0 of AZD1222 vaccination. Receptors originate from an adult in good health.

The chain joins TRBV28 to TRBJ2-1; D is unresolved. V was shortened by 4 bases and J by 1 base, with 11 bases between the two germline ends. Per germline, CDR1 MDHEN and CDR2 SYDVKM. The CDR3 loop spans 15 amino acids. This chain's CDR3 is CASSSMSTSYNEQFF. CDR3 bases: TGTGCCAGCAGTTCCATGAGTACGTCCTACAATGAGCAGTTCTTC. The variable domain in full, completed from reference TRBV28 and TRBJ2-1, reads DVKVTQSSRYLVKRTGEKVFLECVQDMDHENMFWYRQDPGLGLRLIYFSYDVKMKEKGDIPEGYSVSREKKERFSLILESASTNQTSMYLCASSSMSTSYNEQFFGPGTRLTVL.

The rearrangement joins TRBV11-2 to TRBJ1-1, with TRBD1 matching 11 bases. From germline, CDR1 is SGHAT and CDR2 FQNNGV. V was pared by 5 bases and J by 10 bases, with 9 bases of the junction left unmatched. This CDR3 spans 14 amino acids. In DNA, the CDR3 is TGTGCCAGCAGCCGGGGACAGGGGGTCCGCGTAGCTTTCTTT. Amino acids: CASSRGQGVRVAFF.